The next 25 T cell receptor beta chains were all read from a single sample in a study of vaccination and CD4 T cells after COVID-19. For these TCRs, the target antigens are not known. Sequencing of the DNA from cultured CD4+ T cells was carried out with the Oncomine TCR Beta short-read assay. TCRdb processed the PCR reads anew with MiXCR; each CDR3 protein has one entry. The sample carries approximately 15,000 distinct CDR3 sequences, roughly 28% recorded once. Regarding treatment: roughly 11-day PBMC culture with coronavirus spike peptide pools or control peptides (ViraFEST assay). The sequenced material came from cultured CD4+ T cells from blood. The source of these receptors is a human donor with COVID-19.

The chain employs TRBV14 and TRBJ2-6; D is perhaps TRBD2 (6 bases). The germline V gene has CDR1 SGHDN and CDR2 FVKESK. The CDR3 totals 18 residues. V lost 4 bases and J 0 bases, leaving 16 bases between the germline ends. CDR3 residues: CASSPWGDGASGANVLTF. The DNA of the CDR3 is TGTGCCAGCAGCCCCTGGGGGGACGGAGCCTCTGGGGCCAACGTCCTGACTTTC.

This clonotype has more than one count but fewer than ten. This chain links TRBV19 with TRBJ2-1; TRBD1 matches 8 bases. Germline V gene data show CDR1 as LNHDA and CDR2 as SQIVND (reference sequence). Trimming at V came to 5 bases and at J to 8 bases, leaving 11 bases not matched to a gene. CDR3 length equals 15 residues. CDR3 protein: CASSLGQGTGHEQFF. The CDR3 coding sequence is TGTGCCAGTAGTCTAGGACAGGGAACAGGTCATGAGCAGTTCTTC.

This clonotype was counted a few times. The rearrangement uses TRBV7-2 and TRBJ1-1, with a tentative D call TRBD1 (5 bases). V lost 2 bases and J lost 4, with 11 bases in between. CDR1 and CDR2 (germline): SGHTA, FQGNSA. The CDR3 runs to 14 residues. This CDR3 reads CASSLSGQGTEAFF. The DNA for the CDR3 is TGTGCCAGCAGCTTATCAGGTCAGGGCACTGAAGCTTTCTTT.

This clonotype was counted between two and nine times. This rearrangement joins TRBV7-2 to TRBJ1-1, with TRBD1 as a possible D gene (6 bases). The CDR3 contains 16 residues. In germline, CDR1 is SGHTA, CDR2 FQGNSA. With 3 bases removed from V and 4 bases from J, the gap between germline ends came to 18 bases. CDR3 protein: CASSFISTGTSTEAFF. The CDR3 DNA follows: TGTGCCAGCAGCTTCATTTCTACAGGGACTAGCACTGAAGCTTTCTTT.

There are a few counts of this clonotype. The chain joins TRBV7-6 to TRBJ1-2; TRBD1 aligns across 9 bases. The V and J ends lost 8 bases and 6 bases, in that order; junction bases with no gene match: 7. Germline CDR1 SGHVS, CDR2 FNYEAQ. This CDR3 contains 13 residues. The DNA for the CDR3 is TGTGCCAGCGGGACAGGGCCGACTCATGGCTACACCTTC. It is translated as CASGTGPTHGYTF.

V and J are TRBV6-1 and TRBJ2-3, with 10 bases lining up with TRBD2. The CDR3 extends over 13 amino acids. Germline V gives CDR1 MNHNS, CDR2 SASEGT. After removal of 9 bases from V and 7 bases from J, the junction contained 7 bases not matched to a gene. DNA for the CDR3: TGTGCCAGTAAAGCGGGGGGGCTATATACGCAGTATTTT. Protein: CASKAGGLYTQYF.

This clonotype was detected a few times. CDR3 sequence: CASLEAGGQPQHF. In DNA, the CDR3 is TGTGCCAGCCTTGAGGCAGGGGGTCAGCCCCAGCATTTT. The chain links TRBV6-1 to TRBJ1-5; 7 bases agree with TRBD1. V was pared by 8 bases and J by 6 bases, with 7 bases of the junction left unmatched. Germline lookup yields CDR1 MNHNS and CDR2 SASEGT. The CDR3 length is 13 residues.

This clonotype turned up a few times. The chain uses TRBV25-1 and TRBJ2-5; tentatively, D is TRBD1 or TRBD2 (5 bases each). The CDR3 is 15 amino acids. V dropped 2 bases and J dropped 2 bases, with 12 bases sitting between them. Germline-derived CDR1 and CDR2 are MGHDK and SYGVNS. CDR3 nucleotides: TGTGCCAGCAGTGAACCGGGACCGCAACAAGAGACCCAGTACTTC. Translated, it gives CASSEPGPQQETQYF.

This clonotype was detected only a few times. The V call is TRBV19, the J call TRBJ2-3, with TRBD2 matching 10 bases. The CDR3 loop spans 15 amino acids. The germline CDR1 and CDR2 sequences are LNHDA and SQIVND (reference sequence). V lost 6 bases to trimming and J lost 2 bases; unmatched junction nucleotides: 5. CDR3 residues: CASSVLAGDTDTQYF. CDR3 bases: TGTGCCAGTAGCGTCCTAGCGGGGGACACAGATACGCAGTATTTT.

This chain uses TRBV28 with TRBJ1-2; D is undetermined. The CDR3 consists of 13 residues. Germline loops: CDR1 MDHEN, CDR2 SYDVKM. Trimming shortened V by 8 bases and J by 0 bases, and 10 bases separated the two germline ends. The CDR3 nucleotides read TGTGCCAGCGGATCGGGAGCTAACTATGGCTACACCTTC. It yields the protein CASGSGANYGYTF.

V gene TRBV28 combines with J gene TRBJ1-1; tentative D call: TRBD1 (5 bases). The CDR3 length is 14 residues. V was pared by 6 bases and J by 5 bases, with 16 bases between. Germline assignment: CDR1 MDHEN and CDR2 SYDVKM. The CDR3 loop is CASSPVGLSTEAFF. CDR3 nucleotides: TGTGCCAGCAGCCCCGTGGGGCTTAGTACTGAAGCTTTCTTT.

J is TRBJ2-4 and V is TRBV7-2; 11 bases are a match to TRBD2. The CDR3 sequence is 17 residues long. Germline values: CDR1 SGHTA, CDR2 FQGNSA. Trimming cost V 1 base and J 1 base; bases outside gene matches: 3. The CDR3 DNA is TGTGCCAGCAGCTTAGGGGGACTAGCGGTGGCCAAAAACATTCAGTACTTC. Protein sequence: CASSLGGLAVAKNIQYF.

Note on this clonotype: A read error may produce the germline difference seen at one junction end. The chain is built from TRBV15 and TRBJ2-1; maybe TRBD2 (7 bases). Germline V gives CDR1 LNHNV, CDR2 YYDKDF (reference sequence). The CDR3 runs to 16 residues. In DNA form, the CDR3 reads TGTGCCACCAGCAGAGAAGGGGGGGGGACCTACAATGAGCGGTTCTTC. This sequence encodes CATSREGGGTYNERFF.

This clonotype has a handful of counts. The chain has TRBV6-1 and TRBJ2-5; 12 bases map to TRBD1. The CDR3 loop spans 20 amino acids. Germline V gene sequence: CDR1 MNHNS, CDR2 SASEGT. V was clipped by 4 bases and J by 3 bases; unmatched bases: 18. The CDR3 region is CASSATAGTGGVVREETQYF. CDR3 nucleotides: TGTGCCAGCAGTGCCACCGCCGGGACAGGGGGCGTAGTTCGGGAAGAGACCCAGTACTTC.

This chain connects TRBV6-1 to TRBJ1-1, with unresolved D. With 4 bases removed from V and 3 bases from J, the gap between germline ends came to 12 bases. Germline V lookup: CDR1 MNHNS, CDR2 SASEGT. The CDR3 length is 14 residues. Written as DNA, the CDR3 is TGTGCCAGCAGTGTGGACGGGTTTGACACTGAAGCTTTCTTT. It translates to CASSVDGFDTEAFF.

The CDR3 here is CASSPLGGAPGETQYF. The CDR3 DNA is TGTGCCAGCAGCCCCCTCGGGGGAGCACCGGGGGAGACCCAGTACTTC. J is TRBJ2-5 and V is TRBV11-2; D might be TRBD2 (6 bases). The CDR3 spans 16 residues. In germline, CDR1 is SGHAT, CDR2 FQNNGV. V gave up 5 bases and J gave up 5 bases, with 21 bases separating them.

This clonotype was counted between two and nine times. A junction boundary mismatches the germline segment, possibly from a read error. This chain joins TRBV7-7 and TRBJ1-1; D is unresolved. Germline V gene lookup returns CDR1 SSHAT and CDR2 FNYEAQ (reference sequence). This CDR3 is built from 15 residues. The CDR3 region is CASSPMASGNTEAFF. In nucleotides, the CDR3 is TGTGCTAGCAGCCCCATGGCATCTGGGAACACTGAAGCTTTCTTT.

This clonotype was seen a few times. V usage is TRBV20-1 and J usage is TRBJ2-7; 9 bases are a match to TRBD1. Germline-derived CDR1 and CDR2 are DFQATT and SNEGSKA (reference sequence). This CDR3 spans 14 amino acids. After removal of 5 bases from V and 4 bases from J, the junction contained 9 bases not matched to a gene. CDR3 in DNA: TGCAGTGCTGAGCCCGGGACAGGGTTGTACGAGCAGTACTTC. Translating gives CSAEPGTGLYEQYF.

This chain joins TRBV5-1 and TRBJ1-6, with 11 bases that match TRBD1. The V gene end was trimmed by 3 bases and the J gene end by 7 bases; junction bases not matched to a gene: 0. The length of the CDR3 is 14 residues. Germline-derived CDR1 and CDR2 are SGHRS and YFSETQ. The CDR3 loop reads CASSWTGGNSPLHF. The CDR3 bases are TGCGCCAGCAGCTGGACAGGGGGCAATTCACCCCTCCACTTT.

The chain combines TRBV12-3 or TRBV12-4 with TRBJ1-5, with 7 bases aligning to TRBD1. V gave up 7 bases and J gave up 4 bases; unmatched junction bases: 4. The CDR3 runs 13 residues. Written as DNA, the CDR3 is TGTGCCAGCACCGAGACAGGGAATCAGCCCCAGCATTTT. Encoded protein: CASTETGNQPQHF.

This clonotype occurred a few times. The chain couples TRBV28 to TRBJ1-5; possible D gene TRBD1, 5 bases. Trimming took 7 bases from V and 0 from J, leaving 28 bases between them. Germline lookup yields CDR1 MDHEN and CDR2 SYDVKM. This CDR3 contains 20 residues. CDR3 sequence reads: CASNLAWGEEPDYSNQPQHF. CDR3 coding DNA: TGTGCCAGCAACCTGGCATGGGGGGAAGAACCCGACTATAGCAATCAGCCCCAGCATTTT.

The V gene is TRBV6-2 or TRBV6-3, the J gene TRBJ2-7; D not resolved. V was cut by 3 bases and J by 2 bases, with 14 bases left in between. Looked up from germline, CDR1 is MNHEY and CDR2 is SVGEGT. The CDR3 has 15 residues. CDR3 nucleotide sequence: TGTGCCAGCAGTTATGGCCCCGACGAGACCTACGAGCAGTACTTC. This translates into CASSYGPDETYEQYF.

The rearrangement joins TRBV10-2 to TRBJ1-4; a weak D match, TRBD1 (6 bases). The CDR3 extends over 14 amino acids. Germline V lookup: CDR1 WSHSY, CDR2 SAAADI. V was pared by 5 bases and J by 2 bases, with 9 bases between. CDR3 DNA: TGCGCCAGCAGTTTTCAGGGGACTAATGAAAAACTGTTTTTT. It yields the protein CASSFQGTNEKLFF.

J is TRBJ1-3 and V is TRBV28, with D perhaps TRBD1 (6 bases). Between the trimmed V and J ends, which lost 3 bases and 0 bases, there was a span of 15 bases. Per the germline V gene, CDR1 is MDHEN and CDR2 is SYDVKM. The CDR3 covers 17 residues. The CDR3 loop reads CASSLPSTGPSGNTIYF. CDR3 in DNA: TGTGCCAGCAGTTTGCCGTCGACAGGCCCCTCTGGAAACACCATATATTTT.

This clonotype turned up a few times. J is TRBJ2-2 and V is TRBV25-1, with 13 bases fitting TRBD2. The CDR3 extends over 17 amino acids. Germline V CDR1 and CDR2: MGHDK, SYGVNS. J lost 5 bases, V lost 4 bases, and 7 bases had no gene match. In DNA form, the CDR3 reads TGTGCCAGCAGTGCCCTGGGACTAGCGGGGTTAACCGGGGAGCTGTTTTTT. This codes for CASSALGLAGLTGELFF.